This TCR beta chain was captured in a study of beta chain features in type 1 diabetes. A single heparinised draw of 95 to 150 mL on average was taken per donor. CD45RO/CCR7/CD25/CD127/CD95/CD27 sorting isolated CD4+ naive, central memory, regulatory and stem cell-like memory cells. Findings and caveats of the study: Whether HLA type affects TCRB rearrangement stayed undetermined in the present work. TCRB CDR3 length was moderately but significantly reduced in all four CD4+ subsets of Type 1 diabetes patients.

CDR1 and CDR2 from the germline V gene are LNHDA and SQIVND (reference sequence). The CDR3 length is 12 residues. V dropped 11 bases and J dropped 8; count of bases not matched to a gene: 11. The whole isolated RNA underwent reverse transcription, so sequencing captured expressed TCRB transcripts. The table came from immunoSEQ multiplex PCR; TCRdb's copy has only in-frame clones and leaves some out. This table holds about 410,000 clones, about 15% found once. With regard to this clone: Its antigen is currently unknown.

This sequence joins TRBV19 and TRBJ1-2; 7 bases align to TRBD1. The receptor was derived from a man younger than 45 in good health. Specimen: naive CD4+ T cells from blood. CDR3 nucleotide sequence: TGTGCCCTCCGGCTCCAGGGGGACGGCTACACCTTC. It translates to CALRLQGDGYTF.